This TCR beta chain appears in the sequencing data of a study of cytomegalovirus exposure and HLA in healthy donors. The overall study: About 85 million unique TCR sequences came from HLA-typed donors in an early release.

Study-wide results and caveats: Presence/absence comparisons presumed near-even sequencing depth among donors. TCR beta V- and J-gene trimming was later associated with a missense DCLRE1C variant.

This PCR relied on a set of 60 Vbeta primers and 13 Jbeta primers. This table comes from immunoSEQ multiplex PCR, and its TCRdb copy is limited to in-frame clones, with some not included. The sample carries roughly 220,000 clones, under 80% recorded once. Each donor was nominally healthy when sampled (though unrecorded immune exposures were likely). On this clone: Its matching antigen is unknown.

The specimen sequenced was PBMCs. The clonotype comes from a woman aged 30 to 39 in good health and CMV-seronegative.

For the CDR3, the DNA is TGTGCCACCTCACAGGGGGCCACTGAAGCTTTCTTT. It specifies CATSQGATEAFF. The V call is TRBV5-6, the J call TRBJ1-1, with 9 bases fitting TRBD1. The CDR3 length is 12 residues. The germline CDR1 and CDR2 sequences are SGHDT and YYEEEE. The trim removed 9 bases at V and 4 bases at J, leaving 4 bases unmatched.